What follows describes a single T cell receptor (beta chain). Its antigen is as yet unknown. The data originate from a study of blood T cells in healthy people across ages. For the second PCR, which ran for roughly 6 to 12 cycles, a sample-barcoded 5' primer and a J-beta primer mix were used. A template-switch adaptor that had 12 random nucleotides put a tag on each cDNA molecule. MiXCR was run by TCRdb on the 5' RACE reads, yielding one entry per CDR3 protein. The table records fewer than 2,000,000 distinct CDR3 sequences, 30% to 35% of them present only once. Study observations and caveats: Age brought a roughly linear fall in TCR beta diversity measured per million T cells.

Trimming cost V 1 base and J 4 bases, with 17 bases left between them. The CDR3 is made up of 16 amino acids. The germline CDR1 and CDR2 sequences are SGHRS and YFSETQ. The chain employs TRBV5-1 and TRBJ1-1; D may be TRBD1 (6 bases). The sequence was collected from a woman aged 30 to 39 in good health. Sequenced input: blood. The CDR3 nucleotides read TGCGCCAGCAGCTTGAAGACAGGAGGACTTGGCACTGAAGCTTTCTTT. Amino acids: CASSLKTGGLGTEAFF. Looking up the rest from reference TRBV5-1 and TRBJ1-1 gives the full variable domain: KAGVTQTPRYLIKTRGQQVTLSCSPISGHRSVSWYQQTPGQGLQFLFEYFSETQRNKGNFPGRFSGRQFSNSRSEMNVSTLELGDSALYLCASSLKTGGLGTEAFFGQGTRLTVV.